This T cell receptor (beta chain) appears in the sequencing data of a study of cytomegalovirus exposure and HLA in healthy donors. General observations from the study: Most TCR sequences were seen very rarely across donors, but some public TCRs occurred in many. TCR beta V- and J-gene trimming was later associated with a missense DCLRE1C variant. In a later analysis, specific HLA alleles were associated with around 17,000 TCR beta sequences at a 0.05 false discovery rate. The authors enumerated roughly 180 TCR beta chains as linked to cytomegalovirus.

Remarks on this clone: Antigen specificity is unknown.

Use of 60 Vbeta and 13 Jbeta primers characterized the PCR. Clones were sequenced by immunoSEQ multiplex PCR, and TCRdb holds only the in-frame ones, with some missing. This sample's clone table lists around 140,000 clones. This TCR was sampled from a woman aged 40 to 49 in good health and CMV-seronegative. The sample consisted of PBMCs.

The CDR3 bases are TGTGCCAGCAGCCCCGGGACTAGGATCACCGGGGAGCTGTTTTTT. Protein sequence: CASSPGTRITGELFF. This chain links TRBV13 with TRBJ2-2; 8 nucleotides agree with TRBD2. CDR1 and CDR2 from the germline V gene are PRHDT and FYEKMQ (reference sequence). V lost 5 bases to trimming and J lost 4 bases; unmatched junction nucleotides: 6. CDR3 size: 15 residues.